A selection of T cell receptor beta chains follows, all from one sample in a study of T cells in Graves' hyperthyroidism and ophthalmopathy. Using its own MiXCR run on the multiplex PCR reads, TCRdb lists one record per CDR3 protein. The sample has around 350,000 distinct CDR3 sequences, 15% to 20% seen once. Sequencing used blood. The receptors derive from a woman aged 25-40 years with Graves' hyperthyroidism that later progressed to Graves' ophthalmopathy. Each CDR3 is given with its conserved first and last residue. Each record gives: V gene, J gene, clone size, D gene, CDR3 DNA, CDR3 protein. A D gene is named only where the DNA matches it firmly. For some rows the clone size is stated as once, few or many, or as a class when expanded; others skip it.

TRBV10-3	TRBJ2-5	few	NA	TGTGCCATCAGTGAGTCCGTCAGCGGTAGGTCCCAGTACTTC	CAISESVSGRSQYF
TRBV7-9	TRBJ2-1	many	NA	TGTGCCAGCAGCCCGGCCTGGGGCAGGGGAAGCAACTCCTACAATGAGCAGTTCTTC	CASSPAWGRGSNSYNEQFF
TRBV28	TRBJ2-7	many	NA	TGTGCCAGCAGTTCTACCTCTGAGTGGAGCTCCGAGCAGTACTTC	CASSSTSEWSSEQYF
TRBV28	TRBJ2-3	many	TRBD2	TGTGCCAGCAGTTTAGGGTTACTAGCGAATACGCAGTATTTT	CASSLGLLANTQYF
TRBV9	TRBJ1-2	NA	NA	TGTGCCAGCCGGCCCCGAACTATCAGCGGAGATTACTATGGCTACACCTTC	CASRPRTISGDYYGYTF
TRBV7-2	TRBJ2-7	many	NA	TGTGCCAGCAGCCCAGACGCGGTGACCTACGAGCAGTACTTC	CASSPDAVTYEQYF
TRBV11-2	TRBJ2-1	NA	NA	TGTGCCAGCAGCCAAGGACAGTCCGGGACTACGTACTACAATGAGCAGTTCTTC	CASSQGQSGTTYYNEQFF
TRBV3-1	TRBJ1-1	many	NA	TGTGCCAGCAGCCACACGGACGGAACTGAAGCTTTCTTT	CASSHTDGTEAFF
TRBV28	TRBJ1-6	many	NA	TGTGCCAGCAGTCGGGGGCCGGGTAATTCACCCCTCCACTTT	CASSRGPGNSPLHF
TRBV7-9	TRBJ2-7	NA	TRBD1	TGTGCCAGCAGCTTGGGACAGGGACCCGTCGAGCAGTACTTC	CASSLGQGPVEQYF
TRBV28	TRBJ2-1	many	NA	TGTGCCAGCAGTAAAACGGGACGCCTGAGCTCCTACAATGAGCAGTTCTTC	CASSKTGRLSSYNEQFF
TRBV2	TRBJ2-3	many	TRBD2	TGTGCCAGCAGTGATGGGCGGGAGGCCGACACAGATACGCAGTATTTT	CASSDGREADTDTQYF
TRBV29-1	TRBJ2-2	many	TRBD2	TGCAGCGTCGGACTAGAGAACACCGGGGAGCTGTTTTTT	CSVGLENTGELFF
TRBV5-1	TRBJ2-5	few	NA	TGCGCCAGCACCCGTCGGGCTAGCGATCTCCAAGAGACCCAGTACTTC	CASTRRASDLQETQYF
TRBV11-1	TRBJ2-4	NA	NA	TGTGCCAGCAGCCCCGCCCCGCAAGTTCCCAAAAACATTCAGTACTTC	CASSPAPQVPKNIQYF
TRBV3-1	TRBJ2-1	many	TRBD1	TGTGCCAGCAGCCTTCAACCGGGACAGGGCCACAATGAGCAGTTCTTC	CASSLQPGQGHNEQFF
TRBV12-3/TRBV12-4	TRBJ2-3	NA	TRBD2	TGTGCCAGCAGTTTTTTTTTGGAAGCGGGGGTAAGCACAGATACGCAGTATTTT	CASSFFLEAGVSTDTQYF
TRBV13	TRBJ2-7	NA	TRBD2	TGTGCCAGCAGCTTAGGGCTAGCGGGGTGGGAGCAGTACTTC	CASSLGLAGWEQYF
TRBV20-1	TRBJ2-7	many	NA	TGCAGTGCCAACCGGTGGGGAGGAGGCCGCGAGCAGTACTTC	CSANRWGGGREQYF
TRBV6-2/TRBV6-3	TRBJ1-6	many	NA	TGTGCCAGCAGTTACAGCTACTATAATTCACCCCTCCACTTT	CASSYSYYNSPLHF
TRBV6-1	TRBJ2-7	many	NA	TGTGCCAGCGCGAGGGCGGGGACCTCTCTGGACGAGCAGTACTTC	CASARAGTSLDEQYF
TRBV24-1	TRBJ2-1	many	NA	TGTGCCACCAGTGATCGGGGTAAATCAGTTCTGGGCTACAATGAGCAGTTCTTC	CATSDRGKSVLGYNEQFF
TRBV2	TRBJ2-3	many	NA	TGTGCCACCACCCCCTCGTCTGCAGATACGCAGTATTTT	CATTPSSADTQYF
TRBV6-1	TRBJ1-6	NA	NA	TGTGCCAGCAAGGGGCAGTCCAATTCACCCCTCCACTTT	CASKGQSNSPLHF
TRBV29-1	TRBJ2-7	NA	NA	TGCAGCGTTGAGTTCGAATCCCCCTACGAGCAGTACTTC	CSVEFESPYEQYF
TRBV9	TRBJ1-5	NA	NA	TGTGCCAGCAGCGTAGCATTCAATCAGCCCCAGCATTTT	CASSVAFNQPQHF
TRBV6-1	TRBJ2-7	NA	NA	TGTGCCAGCACGGCGGGGAACTCCTACGAGCAGTACTTC	CASTAGNSYEQYF
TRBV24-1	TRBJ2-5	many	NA	TGTGCCACCAGTGATTTGGTGGGAGAGACCCAGTACTTC	CATSDLVGETQYF
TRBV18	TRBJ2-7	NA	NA	TGTGCCAGCTCACCAGCCGTCGTCCCGGCGAGTGGGCAGTACTTC	CASSPAVVPASGQYF
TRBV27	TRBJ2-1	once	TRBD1	TGTGCCAGCAGTATTGGACAGGGGGCCGTTGAGCAGTTCTTC	CASSIGQGAVEQFF
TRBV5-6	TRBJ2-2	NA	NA	TGTGCCAGCAGCTTGGTGGGATTCGACACCGGGGAGCTGTTTTTT	CASSLVGFDTGELFF
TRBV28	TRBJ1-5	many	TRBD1	TGTGCCAGCAGTTTAGTTCGGTACAGGGGGCGAAATAATCAGCCCCAGCATTTT	CASSLVRYRGRNNQPQHF
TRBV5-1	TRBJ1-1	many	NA	TGCGCCAGCAGCTTGAAGGCTGAAGCTTTCTTT	CASSLKAEAFF
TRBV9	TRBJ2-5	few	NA	TGTGCCAGCAGCGCCACCGGGCTAGCTTATGAGACCCAGTACTTC	CASSATGLAYETQYF
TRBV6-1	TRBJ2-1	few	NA	TGTGCCAGCAGTACCTGGGGCGCCTACAATGAGCAGTTCTTC	CASSTWGAYNEQFF
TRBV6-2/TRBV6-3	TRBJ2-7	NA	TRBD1	TGTGCCAGCAGTTACCTGACAGGGGCCTCCTACGAGCAGTACTTC	CASSYLTGASYEQYF
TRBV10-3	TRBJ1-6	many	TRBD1	TGTGCCATCAGTGCCGGACAGGGAGGGACCTATAATTCACCCCTCCACTTT	CAISAGQGGTYNSPLHF
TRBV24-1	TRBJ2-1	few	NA	TGTGCCACCAGTGTTTACAATGAGCAGTTCTTC	CATSVYNEQFF
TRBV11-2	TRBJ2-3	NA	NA	TGTGCCAGTTTCGGGAAACGGGAGAGGGATACGCAGTATTTT	CASFGKRERDTQYF
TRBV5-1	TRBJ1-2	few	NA	TGCGCCAGCCGACAGGCTAACTATGGCTACACCTTC	CASRQANYGYTF
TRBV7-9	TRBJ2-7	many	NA	TGTGCCAGCAGCACCCGGGACAACGAGCAGTACTTC	CASSTRDNEQYF
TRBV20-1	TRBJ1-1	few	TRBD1	TGCAGTGCCACAGGGGGCTACACTGAAGCTTTCTTT	CSATGGYTEAFF
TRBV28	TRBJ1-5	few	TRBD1	TGTGCCAGCAGTCCCTACAGGGGGAATGATCAGCCCCAGCATTTT	CASSPYRGNDQPQHF
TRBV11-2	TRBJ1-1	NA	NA	TGTGCCAGCAGCTCCATACGGGCTGAAGCTTTCTTT	CASSSIRAEAFF
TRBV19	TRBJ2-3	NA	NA	TGTGCCCGTATCACCAAAGATGGGCGGACGCAGTATTTT	CARITKDGRTQYF
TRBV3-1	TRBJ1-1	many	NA	TGTGCCAGCAGCCAAGCTGCCTTCGCTGAAGCTTTCTTT	CASSQAAFAEAFF
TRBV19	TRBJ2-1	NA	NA	TGTGCCAGTAACAACTTTGACGGGCCCTACAATGAGCAGTTCTTC	CASNNFDGPYNEQFF
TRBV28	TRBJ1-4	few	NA	TGTGCCAGCAGTTTTGAGATGTACGCAACTAATGAAAAACTGTTTTTT	CASSFEMYATNEKLFF
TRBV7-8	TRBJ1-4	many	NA	TGTGCCAGCAGCCCGGAGGTCAGGGATGAAAAACTGTTTTTT	CASSPEVRDEKLFF
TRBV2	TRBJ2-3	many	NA	TGTGCCAGCAGTGGTCGACTCGCGCGGCCTTCAGATACGCAGTATTTT	CASSGRLARPSDTQYF
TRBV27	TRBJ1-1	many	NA	TGTGCCAGCATTAAGACCAGATTCTTT	CASIKTRFF
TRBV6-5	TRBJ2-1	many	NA	TGTGCCAGCAGTTACTCGACCTGGTCGGAGCAGTTCTTC	CASSYSTWSEQFF
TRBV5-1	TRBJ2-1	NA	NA	TGCGCCAGCAGCTTGGACCCGAGCTCCTACAATGAGCAGTTCTTC	CASSLDPSSYNEQFF